A selection of T cell receptor beta chains follows, all from one sample in a study of blood T cells in healthy people across ages. MiXCR, run by TCRdb on the 5' RACE reads, gives a single entry per CDR3 protein. This table has around 1,700,000 distinct CDR3 sequences, approximately 30% appearing once. Specimen: blood. Source of these receptors: a woman aged 30 to 39 in good health. The CDR3 runs from the conserved cysteine through the conserved F or W. Each record gives: clone size, J gene, D gene, V gene, CDR3 DNA, CDR3 protein. The D gene is left open where the match is weak. Only part of the rows carry a size: once, few, many, or a class if the clone is expanded.

few | TRBJ2-5 | TRBD2 | TRBV7-3 | TGTGCCAGCAGCCACCTTAGCGGGGGGGCTGAGACCCAGTACTTC | CASSHLSGGAETQYF
. | TRBJ2-3 | . | TRBV20-1 | TGCAGTGCTAGAGATATAGCTCTCACAGATACGCAGTATTTT | CSARDIALTDTQYF
. | TRBJ2-3 | TRBD1 | TRBV7-9 | TGTGCCAGCAGCGGAAGGACAGGGACCACAGATACGCAGTATTTT | CASSGRTGTTDTQYF
. | TRBJ2-1 | . | TRBV11-2 | TGTGCCAGCAGCTTAGGTTCAGTTAGCTCCTACAATGAGCAGTTCTTC | CASSLGSVSSYNEQFF
many | TRBJ1-2 | . | TRBV7-2 | TGTGCCAGCAGCTTAGATAGGGCGGAAGGCTACACCTTC | CASSLDRAEGYTF
. | TRBJ2-1 | . | TRBV20-1 | TGCAGTGCCCAGACAGGGACTACAAGAAATGAGCAGTTCTTC | CSAQTGTTRNEQFF
. | TRBJ2-2 | TRBD2 | TRBV3-1 | TGTGCCAGCAGGTTGTTAGCGGGGAGGGGCGGGGAGCTGTTTTTT | CASRLLAGRGGELFF
. | TRBJ2-1 | TRBD2 | TRBV7-3 | TGTGCCAGCAGCTTAGAGCGGGGGGGCGGCTATGAGCAGTTCTTC | CASSLERGGGYEQFF
few | TRBJ1-1 | . | TRBV7-2 | TGTGCCACCTCGTCGAACACTGAAGCTTTCTTT | CATSSNTEAFF
few | TRBJ1-1 | TRBD1 | TRBV12-3/TRBV12-4 | TGTGCCAGCAGTCCAGAGACAGGGGGGGAAACTGAAGCTTTCTTT | CASSPETGGETEAFF
few | TRBJ2-1 | . | TRBV7-3 | TGTGCCAGCAGCGAGACCGCCGGAGAGCAGTTCTTC | CASSETAGEQFF
. | TRBJ2-3 | . | TRBV2 | TGTGCCACCACGGACGTAGATACGCAGTATTTT | CATTDVDTQYF
. | TRBJ1-2 | . | TRBV7-9 | TGTGCCAGCAGCTTAAGGGACACCTCCTATGGCTACACCTTC | CASSLRDTSYGYTF
few | TRBJ2-1 | . | TRBV24-1 | TGTGCCACCAGTGAACGGGGGTGGGGCCACGAGCAGTTCTTC | CATSERGWGHEQFF
few | TRBJ2-7 | TRBD1 | TRBV27 | TGTGCCAGCAGGGACAGGGTCGGCTACGAGCAGTACTTC | CASRDRVGYEQYF
. | TRBJ1-2 | . | TRBV3-1 | TGTGCCAGCAGCCAAGATTTTACCAGGGGCTACACCTTC | CASSQDFTRGYTF
once | TRBJ1-1 | . | TRBV28 | TGTGCCAGCAGTCTACGACATATGAAGTTTTTCTTT | CASSLRHMKFFF
few | TRBJ2-6 | . | TRBV6-6 | TGTGCCTGCAGTTACTCAGGGGCTGGGGCCAACGTCCTGACTTTC | CACSYSGAGANVLTF
few | TRBJ1-1 | . | TRBV7-9 | TGTGCCAGCAGCTCGACAAGGGGAAACACTGAAGCTTTCTTT | CASSSTRGNTEAFF
few | TRBJ2-7 | TRBD1 | TRBV7-2 | TGTGCCAGCAGCCTTGGGACAGTGGTCGGCGAGCAGTACTTC | CASSLGTVVGEQYF
. | TRBJ2-2 | TRBD2 | TRBV7-2 | TGTGCCAGCAGCTTAGAAACGGGAGGTCGTACCGGGGAGCTGTTTTTT | CASSLETGGRTGELFF
few | TRBJ2-3 | . | TRBV5-1 | TGCGCCAGCAGCCAAAGTTTGGATACGCAGTATTTT | CASSQSLDTQYF
few | TRBJ2-1 | TRBD2 | TRBV5-1 | TGCGCCAGCAGCCCAGGACTAGGAAAGAGCAATGAACAGTTCTTC | CASSPGLGKSNEQFF
many | TRBJ2-3 | TRBD2 | TRBV2 | TGTGCCAGCTCACCGAGCGGGGACACAGATACGCAGTATTTT | CASSPSGDTDTQYF
. | TRBJ2-5 | TRBD2 | TRBV5-1 | TGCGCCAGCGCCGTGGGGGGGACCCAAGAGACCCAGTACTTC | CASAVGGTQETQYF
. | TRBJ2-3 | . | TRBV5-1 | TGCGCCAGCAGCCCGAGAAGCGCGAACACAGATACGCAGTATTTT | CASSPRSANTDTQYF
few | TRBJ2-1 | . | TRBV2 | TGTGCCAGCGTAAAGACAGATCGCCATAGCAATGAGCAGTTCTTC | CASVKTDRHSNEQFF
. | TRBJ2-7 | TRBD2 | TRBV29-1 | TGCAGCGTTGGAACTAGCGGGAGAGGCGAGCAGTACTTC | CSVGTSGRGEQYF
few | TRBJ2-2 | . | TRBV5-6 | TGTGCCAGCAGCTTGGACAGGGCGTACACCGGGGAGCTGTTTTTT | CASSLDRAYTGELFF
. | TRBJ2-1 | . | TRBV7-3 | TGTGCCAGCAGCTTAAGGATGAGGGGAGCGGGCGCCTACAATGAGCCGTTCTTC | CASSLRMRGAGAYNEPFF
. | TRBJ2-7 | TRBD1 | TRBV20-1 | TGCAGTGCTAGGGCCGGGACAGATATATACACCTACGAGCAGTACTTC | CSARAGTDIYTYEQYF
many | TRBJ2-7 | . | TRBV28 | TGTGCCAGCACCCTAACGGGGACCTCCTACGAGCAGTACTTC | CASTLTGTSYEQYF
. | TRBJ1-2 | . | TRBV20-1 | TGCAGTGCTATGGGGGCTGGGGGCTACACCTTC | CSAMGAGGYTF
many | TRBJ2-7 | . | TRBV29-1 | TGCAGCGTTGAAAGAGGGACCCCCTACGAGCAGTACTTC | CSVERGTPYEQYF
many | TRBJ2-3 | . | TRBV20-1 | TGCAGTGCCCCCGTCCCCAACCGTAGCACAGATACGCAGTATTTT | CSAPVPNRSTDTQYF
. | TRBJ2-3 | TRBD2 | TRBV12-3/TRBV12-4 | TGTGCCAGCAGTACCCTAGCGGGAGAGACAGATACGCAGTATTTT | CASSTLAGETDTQYF
. | TRBJ2-3 | . | TRBV10-3 | TGTGCCATCAGTGAGCATGGGGCAGATACGCAGTATTTT | CAISEHGADTQYF
. | TRBJ1-6 | TRBD1 | TRBV28 | TGTGCCAGCAAGGTGGGACAGGGAGGTTCACCCCTCCACTTT | CASKVGQGGSPLHF
. | TRBJ1-6 | TRBD1 | TRBV27 | TGTGCCAGCAGTTTAACAAGAACAGGGGATAATTCACCCCTCCACTTT | CASSLTRTGDNSPLHF
. | TRBJ2-2 | . | TRBV12-3/TRBV12-4 | TGTGCCAGCAGGGCTAGCCGGCCGACCGGGGAGCTGTTTTTT | CASRASRPTGELFF
. | TRBJ2-1 | . | TRBV28 | TGTGCCACCGTGACCAAACGGACTACAACCTACGAGCAGTTCTTC | CATVTKRTTTYEQFF
few | TRBJ2-5 | TRBD2 | TRBV7-2 | TGTGCCAGCAGCCCGACTAGCGTGGACCAAGAGACCCAGTACTTC | CASSPTSVDQETQYF
. | TRBJ1-2 | . | TRBV6-5 | TGTGCCAGCAGTAGGGGCCCGAATGGGGTGAGATATGGCTACACCTTC | CASSRGPNGVRYGYTF
many | TRBJ2-1 | TRBD2 | TRBV6-5 | TGTGCCAGCACCCTGACGGGAGGACGGTACAATGAGCAGTTCTTC | CASTLTGGRYNEQFF
. | TRBJ2-7 | TRBD2 | TRBV20-1 | TGCAGTGCTAGAGATCCGTTAAAAGATGGGACTAGCGGCCTAAGCTCCTACGAGCAGTACTTC | CSARDPLKDGTSGLSSYEQYF
few | TRBJ2-4 | TRBD2 | TRBV2 | TGTGCCAGCAGTGGCTCCGGGACTAGCGTAGACATTCAGTACTTC | CASSGSGTSVDIQYF
. | TRBJ1-1 | . | TRBV6-5 | TGTGCCAGCAGTTACTCCGCCCAGGGGCACAGAGCTTTCTTT | CASSYSAQGHRAFF
. | TRBJ1-6 | . | TRBV20-1 | TGCAGTGCTAGAACCAGTCCCAGTTCACCCCTCCACTTT | CSARTSPSSPLHF
. | TRBJ2-7 | . | TRBV12-3/TRBV12-4 | TGTGCCAGCAGGCTATCTAGGAGTCTTACCCGCGAGCAGTACTTC | CASRLSRSLTREQYF
. | TRBJ2-1 | . | TRBV20-1 | TGCAGTGCTAGAGATCTGTTGTGGGGGGACTACAATGAGCAGTTCTTC | CSARDLLWGDYNEQFF
many | TRBJ2-7 | TRBD2 | TRBV5-1 | TGCGCCAGCAGCTTGGATACTAGCGGGTTGAGCTCCTACGAGCAGTACTTC | CASSLDTSGLSSYEQYF
few | TRBJ1-2 | . | TRBV20-1 | TGCAGTGCTAGAGATTTACGGGGGATGACCTATGGCTGCACCTTC | CSARDLRGMTYGCTF
many | TRBJ1-6 | . | TRBV5-1 | TGCGCCAGCAGCTTGTCGGCAGGGTTGTATAATTCACCCCTCCACTTT | CASSLSAGLYNSPLHF